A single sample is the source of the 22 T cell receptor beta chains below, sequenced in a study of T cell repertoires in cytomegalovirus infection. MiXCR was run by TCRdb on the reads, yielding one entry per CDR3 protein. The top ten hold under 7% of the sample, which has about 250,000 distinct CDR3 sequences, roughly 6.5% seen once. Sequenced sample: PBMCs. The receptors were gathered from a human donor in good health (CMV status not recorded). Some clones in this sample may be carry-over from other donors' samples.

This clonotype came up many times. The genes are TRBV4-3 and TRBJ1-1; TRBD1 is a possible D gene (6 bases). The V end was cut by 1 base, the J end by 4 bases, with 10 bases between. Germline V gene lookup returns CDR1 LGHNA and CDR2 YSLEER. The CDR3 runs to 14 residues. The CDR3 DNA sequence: TGCGCCAGCAGCCAAGTGGGGGGGCTCACTGAAGCTTTCTTT. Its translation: CASSQVGGLTEAFF.

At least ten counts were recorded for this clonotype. Here the CDR3 reads CASSLGRGAGADGYTF. CDR3 in DNA: TGTGCCAGCAGCTTAGGAAGGGGGGCGGGGGCGGATGGCTACACCTTC. This sequence joins TRBV7-2 and TRBJ1-2, with D perhaps TRBD1 (6 bases). Trimming removed 1 base from V and 6 bases from J, with 18 bases in between. From germline, CDR1 is SGHTA and CDR2 FQGNSA. The CDR3 is 16 amino acids.

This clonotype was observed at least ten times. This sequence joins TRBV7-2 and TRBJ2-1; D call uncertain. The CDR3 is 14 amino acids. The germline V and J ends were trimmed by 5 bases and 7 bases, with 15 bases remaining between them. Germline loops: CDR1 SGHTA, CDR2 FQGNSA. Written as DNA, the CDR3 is TGTGCCAGCAGCCTCCGGAGTCAAGGAAATGAGCAGTTCTTC. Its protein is CASSLRSQGNEQFF.

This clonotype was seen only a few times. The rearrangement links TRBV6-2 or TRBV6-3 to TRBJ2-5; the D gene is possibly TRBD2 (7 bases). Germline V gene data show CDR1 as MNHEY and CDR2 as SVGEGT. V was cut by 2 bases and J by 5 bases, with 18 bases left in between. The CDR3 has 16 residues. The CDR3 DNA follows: TGTGCCAGCAGTTACAGGGGTAGGGGGGGCCGGGAGACCCAGTACTTC. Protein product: CASSYRGRGGRETQYF.

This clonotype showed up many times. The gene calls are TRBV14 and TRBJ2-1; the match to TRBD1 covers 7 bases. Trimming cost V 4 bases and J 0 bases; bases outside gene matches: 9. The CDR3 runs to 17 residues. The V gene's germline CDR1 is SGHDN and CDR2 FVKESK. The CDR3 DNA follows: TGTGCCAGCAGCCCAAAGTTCGGACAGGACTCCTACAATGAGCAGTTCTTC. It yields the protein CASSPKFGQDSYNEQFF.

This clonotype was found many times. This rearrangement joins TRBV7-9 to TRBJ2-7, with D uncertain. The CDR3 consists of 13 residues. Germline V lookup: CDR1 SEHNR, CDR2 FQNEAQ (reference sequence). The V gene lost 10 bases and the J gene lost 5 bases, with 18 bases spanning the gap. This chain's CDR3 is CAIRRRGSHEQYF. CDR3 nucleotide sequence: TGTGCCATCAGGAGACGAGGTTCCCACGAGCAGTACTTC.

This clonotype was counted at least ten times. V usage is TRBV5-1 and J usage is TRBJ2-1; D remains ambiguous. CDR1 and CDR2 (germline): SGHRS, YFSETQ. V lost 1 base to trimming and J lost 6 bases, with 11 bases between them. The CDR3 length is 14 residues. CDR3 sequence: CASSLTYQINEQFF. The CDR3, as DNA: TGCGCCAGCAGCTTGACTTACCAAATCAATGAGCAGTTCTTC. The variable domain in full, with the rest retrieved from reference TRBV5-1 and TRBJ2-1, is KAGVTQTPRYLIKTRGQQVTLSCSPISGHRSVSWYQQTPGQGLQFLFEYFSETQRNKGNFPGRFSGRQFSNSRSEMNVSTLELGDSALYLCASSLTYQINEQFFGPGTRLTVL.

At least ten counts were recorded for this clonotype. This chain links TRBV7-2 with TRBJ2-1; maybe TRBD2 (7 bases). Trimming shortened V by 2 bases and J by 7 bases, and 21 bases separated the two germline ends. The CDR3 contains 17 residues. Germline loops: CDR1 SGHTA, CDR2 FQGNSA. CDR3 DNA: TGTGCCAGCAGCTTACGGGGGGCTAGGTCTGGTTGGAATGAGCAGTTCTTC. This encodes CASSLRGARSGWNEQFF.

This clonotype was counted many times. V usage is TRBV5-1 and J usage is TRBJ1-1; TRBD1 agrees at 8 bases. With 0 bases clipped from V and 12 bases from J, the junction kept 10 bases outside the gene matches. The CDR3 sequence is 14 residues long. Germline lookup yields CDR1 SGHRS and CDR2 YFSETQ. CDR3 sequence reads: CASSLGTGSPKPFF. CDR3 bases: TGCGCCAGCAGCTTGGGGACAGGGAGCCCTAAGCCTTTCTTT.

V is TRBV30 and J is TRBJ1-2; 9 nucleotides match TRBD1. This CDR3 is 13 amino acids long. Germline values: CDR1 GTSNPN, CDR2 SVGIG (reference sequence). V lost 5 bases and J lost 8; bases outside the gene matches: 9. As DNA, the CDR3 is TGTGCCTGGGCTTCGGGACAGGGTAGCGGCTACACCTTC. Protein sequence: CAWASGQGSGYTF.

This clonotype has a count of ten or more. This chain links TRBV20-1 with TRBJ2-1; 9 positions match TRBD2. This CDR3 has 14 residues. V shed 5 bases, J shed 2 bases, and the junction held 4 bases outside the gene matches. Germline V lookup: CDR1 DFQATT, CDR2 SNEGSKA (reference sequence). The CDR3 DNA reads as TGCAGTGCTCGATTAGCGGGGGCCTACAATGAGCAGTTCTTC. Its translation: CSARLAGAYNEQFF.

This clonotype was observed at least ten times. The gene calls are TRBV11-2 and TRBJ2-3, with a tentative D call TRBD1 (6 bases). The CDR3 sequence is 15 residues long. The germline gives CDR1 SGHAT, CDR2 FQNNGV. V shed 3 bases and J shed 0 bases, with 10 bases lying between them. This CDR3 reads CASSLTGGSTDTQYF. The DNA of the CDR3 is TGTGCCAGCAGCTTGACAGGCGGAAGCACAGATACGCAGTATTTT. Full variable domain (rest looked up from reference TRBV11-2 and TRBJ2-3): EAGVAQSPRYKIIEKRQSVAFWCNPISGHATLYWYQQILGQGPKLLIQFQNNGVVDDSQLPKDRFSAERLKGVDSTLKIQPAKLEDSAVYLCASSLTGGSTDTQYFGPGTRLTVL.

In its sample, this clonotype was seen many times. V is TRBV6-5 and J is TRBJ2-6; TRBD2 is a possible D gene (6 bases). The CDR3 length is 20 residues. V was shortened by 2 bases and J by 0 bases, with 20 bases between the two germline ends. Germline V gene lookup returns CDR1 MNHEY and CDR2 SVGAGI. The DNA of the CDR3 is TGTGCCAGCAGTTACCCGCGGGATCAGAGGATCAGCTCTGGGGCCAACGTCCTGACTTTC. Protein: CASSYPRDQRISSGANVLTF.

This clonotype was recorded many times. The CDR3 spells CASSLAGTGYHEQYF. DNA for the CDR3: TGTGCCAGCAGCTTAGCCGGGACAGGGTACCACGAGCAGTACTTC. This chain uses TRBV11-2 with TRBJ2-7; 9 nucleotides agree with TRBD1. J lost 5 bases, V lost 1 base, and 6 bases had no gene match. Germline lookup yields CDR1 SGHAT and CDR2 FQNNGV. CDR3 size: 15 residues.

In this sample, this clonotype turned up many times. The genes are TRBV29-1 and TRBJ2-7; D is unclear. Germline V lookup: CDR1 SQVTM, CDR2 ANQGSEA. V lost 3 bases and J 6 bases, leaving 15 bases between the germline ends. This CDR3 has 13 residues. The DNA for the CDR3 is TGCAGCGTTGAGACGGCAGGTTCACGCGAGCAGTACTTC. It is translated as CSVETAGSREQYF.

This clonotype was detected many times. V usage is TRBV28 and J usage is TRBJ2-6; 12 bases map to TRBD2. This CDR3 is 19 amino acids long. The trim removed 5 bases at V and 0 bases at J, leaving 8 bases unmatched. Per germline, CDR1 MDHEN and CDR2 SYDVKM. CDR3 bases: TGTGCCAGCAGTCCTCGACTAGCGGGGGCCCGCTCTGGGGCCAACGTCCTGACTTTC. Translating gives CASSPRLAGARSGANVLTF.

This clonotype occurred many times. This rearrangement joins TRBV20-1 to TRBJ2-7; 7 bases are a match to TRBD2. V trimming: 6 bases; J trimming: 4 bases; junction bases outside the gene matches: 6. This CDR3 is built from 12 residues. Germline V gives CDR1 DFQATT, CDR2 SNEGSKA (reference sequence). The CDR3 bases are TGCAGTGCCCCTGGGGGGGGTTACGAGCAGTACTTC. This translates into CSAPGGGYEQYF.

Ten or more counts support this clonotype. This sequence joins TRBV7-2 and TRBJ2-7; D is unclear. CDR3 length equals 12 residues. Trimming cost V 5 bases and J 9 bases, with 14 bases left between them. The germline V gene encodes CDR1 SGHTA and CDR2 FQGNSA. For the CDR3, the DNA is TGTGCCAGCAGCCCAACCGGACGCGGGCAGTACTTC. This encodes CASSPTGRGQYF.

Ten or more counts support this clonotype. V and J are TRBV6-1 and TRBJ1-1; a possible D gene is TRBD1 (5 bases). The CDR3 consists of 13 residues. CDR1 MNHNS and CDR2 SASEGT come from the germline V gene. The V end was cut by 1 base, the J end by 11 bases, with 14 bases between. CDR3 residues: CASSEDRGRNAFF. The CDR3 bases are TGTGCCAGCAGTGAAGACCGGGGGAGGAACGCTTTCTTT.

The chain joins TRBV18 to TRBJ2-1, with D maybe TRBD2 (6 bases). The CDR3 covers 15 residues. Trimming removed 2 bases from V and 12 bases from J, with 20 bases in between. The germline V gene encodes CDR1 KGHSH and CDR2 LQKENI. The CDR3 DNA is TGTGCCAGCTCACCAGGAGGGCTAGATTTGCTTTTGCAGTTCTTC. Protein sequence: CASSPGGLDLLLQFF. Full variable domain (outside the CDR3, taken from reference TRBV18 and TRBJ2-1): NAGVMQNPRHLVRRRGQEARLRCSPMKGHSHVYWYRQLPEEGLKFMVYLQKENIIDESGMPKERFSAEFPKEGPSILRIQQVVRGDSAAYFCASSPGGLDLLLQFFGPGTRLTVL.

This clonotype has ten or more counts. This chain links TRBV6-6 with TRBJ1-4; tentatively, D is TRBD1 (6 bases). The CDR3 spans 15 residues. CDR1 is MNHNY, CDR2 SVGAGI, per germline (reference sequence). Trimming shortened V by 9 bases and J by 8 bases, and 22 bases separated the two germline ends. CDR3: CASQLRQQGVEKLFF. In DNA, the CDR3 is TGTGCCAGTCAGTTAAGACAACAGGGAGTGGAAAAACTGTTTTTT.

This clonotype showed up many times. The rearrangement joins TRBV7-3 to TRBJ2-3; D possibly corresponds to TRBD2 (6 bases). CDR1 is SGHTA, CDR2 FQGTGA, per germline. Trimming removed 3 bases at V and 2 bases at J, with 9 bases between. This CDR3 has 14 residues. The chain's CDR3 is CASSFGGATDTQYF. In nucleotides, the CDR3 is TGTGCCAGCAGCTTTGGCGGGGCCACAGATACGCAGTATTTT.